The clone carrying this T cell receptor (beta chain) was found many times. The J segment lost 0 bases and the V segment lost 5 bases, leaving 9 bases of the junction unmatched. The CDR3 covers 17 residues. The source of the sample is a study of Graves' ophthalmopathy and Graves' hyperthyroidism. Study information: Peripheral blood was gathered at the point of initial diagnosis, before any treatment started.

Amplification targeted the TCR beta CDR3 regions, with RNA transcripts as the source material. Second-round multiplex PCR followed a first-round RT-PCR using HTBI primers. TCRdb analysed the multiplex PCR reads with MiXCR anew, one entry per CDR3 protein. In the table there are a few hundred thousand distinct CDR3 sequences, 15% to 20% of which are singletons. V usage is TRBV12-3 or TRBV12-4 and J usage is TRBJ1-5; 8 bases match TRBD1. The sample consisted of peripheral blood. The receptor was isolated from an adult woman with stable Graves' hyperthyroidism. The CDR3 loop is CASSGRGRGGSNQPQHF. CDR3 in DNA: TGTGCCAGCAGTGGCAGGGGGCGGGGGGGTAGCAATCAGCCCCAGCATTTT.